This T cell receptor (beta chain) was identified in a study of blood T cell repertoires in COVID-19. As for the study in general: Specimens from acute and convalescent COVID-19 originated in the United States, Italy and Spain. PBMCs, B-cell-depleted T cells, or T cells were the source of the cDNA or gDNA that made up the material.

The authors' processing: Amplification of reference gene primers was used by the study to estimate nucleated cell counts. The protocol was immunoSEQ multiplex PCR, while the TCRdb copy is restricted to in-frame clones and leaves out a portion. That table supplies the V and J calls and clone size; D and trimming were determined from the DNA. The table shows more than 120,000 clones, with about 91% occurring only once. This clone was detected only once. Sequenced: peripheral blood. The receptor comes from a human donor in a cohort sampled during active COVID-19.

CDR3 nucleotides: TGCGCCAGCAGCCCCGGACAGGGGGCGAAGTCCTACGAGCAGTACTTC. This sequence encodes CASSPGQGAKSYEQYF. This chain connects TRBV5-1 to TRBJ2-7, with TRBD1 identical over 11 bases. This CDR3 has 16 residues. Germline V lookup: CDR1 SGHRS, CDR2 YFSETQ. Losses at the gene ends were 4 bases for V and 1 base for J; bases not matched to a gene: 7.